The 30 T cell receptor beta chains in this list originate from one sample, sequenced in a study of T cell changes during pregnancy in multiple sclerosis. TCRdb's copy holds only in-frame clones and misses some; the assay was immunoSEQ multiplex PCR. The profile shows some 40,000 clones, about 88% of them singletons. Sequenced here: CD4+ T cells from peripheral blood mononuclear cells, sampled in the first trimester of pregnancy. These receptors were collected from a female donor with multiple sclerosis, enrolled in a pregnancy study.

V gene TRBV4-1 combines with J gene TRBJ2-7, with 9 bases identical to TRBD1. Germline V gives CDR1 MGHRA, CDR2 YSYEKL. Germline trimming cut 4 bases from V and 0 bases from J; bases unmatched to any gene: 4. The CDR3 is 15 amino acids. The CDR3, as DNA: TGCGCCAGCAGCCGGGGACAGGGTCCCTCCTACGAGCAGTACTTC. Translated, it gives CASSRGQGPSYEQYF.

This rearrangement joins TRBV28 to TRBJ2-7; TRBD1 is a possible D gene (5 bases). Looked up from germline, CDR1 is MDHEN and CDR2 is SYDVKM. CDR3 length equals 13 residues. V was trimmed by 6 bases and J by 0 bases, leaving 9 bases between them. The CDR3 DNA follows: TGTGCCAGCAGGCGACAGCTCTCCTACGAGCAGTACTTC. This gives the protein CASRRQLSYEQYF.

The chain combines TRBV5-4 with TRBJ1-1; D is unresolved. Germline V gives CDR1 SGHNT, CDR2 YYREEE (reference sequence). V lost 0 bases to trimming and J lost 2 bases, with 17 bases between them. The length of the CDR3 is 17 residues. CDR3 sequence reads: CASSLGVRQAANTEAFF. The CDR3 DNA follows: TGTGCCAGCAGCTTGGGCGTTCGGCAGGCCGCCAACACTGAAGCTTTCTTT.

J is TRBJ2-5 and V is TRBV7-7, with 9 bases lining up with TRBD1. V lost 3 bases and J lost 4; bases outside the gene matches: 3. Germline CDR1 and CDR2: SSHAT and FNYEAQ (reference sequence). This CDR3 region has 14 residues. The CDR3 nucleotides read TGTGCCAGCAGCTTCGGGACAGGGTTAGAGACCCAGTACTTC. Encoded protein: CASSFGTGLETQYF.

CDR3 DNA sequence: TGTGCCAGCAGTGGAGAGTACGAGCAGTACTTC. Translated, it gives CASSGEYEQYF. This chain links TRBV2 with TRBJ2-7, with no clear D. Trimming stripped 4 bases from V and 4 bases from J, with 5 bases between. The CDR3 sequence is 11 residues long. Germline values: CDR1 SNHLY, CDR2 FYNNEI.

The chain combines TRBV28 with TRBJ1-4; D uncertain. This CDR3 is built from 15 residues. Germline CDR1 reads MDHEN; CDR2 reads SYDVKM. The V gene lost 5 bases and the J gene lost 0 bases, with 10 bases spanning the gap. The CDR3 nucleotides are TGTGCCAGCAGTAAGTCCGGGACAACTAATGAAAAACTGTTTTTT. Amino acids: CASSKSGTTNEKLFF.

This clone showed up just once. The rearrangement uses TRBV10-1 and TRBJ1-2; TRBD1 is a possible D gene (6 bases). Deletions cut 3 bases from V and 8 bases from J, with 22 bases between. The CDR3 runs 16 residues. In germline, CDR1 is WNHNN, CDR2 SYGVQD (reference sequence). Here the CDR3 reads CASSEGEMAGGWGYTF. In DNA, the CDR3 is TGCGCCAGCAGTGAAGGGGAGATGGCTGGGGGCTGGGGCTACACCTTC.

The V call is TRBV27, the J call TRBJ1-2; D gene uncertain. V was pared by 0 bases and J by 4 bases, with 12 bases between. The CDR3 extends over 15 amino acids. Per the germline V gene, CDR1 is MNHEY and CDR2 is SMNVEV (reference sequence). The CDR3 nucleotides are TGTGCCAGCAGTTTATCAAGGGAGGTCACCTATGGCTACACCTTC. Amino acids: CASSLSREVTYGYTF.

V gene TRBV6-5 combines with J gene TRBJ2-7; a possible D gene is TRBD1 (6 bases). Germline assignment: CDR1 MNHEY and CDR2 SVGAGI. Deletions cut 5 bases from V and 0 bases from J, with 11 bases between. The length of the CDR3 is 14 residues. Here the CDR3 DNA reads TGTGCCAGCAGTCGGACAGCAAGCTCCTACGAGCAGTACTTC. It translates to CASSRTASSYEQYF.

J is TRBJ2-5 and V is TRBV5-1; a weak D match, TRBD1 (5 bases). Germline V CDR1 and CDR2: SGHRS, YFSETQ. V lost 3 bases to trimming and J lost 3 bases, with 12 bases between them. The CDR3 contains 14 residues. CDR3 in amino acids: CASSSPQVEETQYF. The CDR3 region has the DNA TGCGCCAGCAGCTCCCCACAGGTTGAAGAGACCCAGTACTTC. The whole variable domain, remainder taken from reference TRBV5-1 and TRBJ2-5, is KAGVTQTPRYLIKTRGQQVTLSCSPISGHRSVSWYQQTPGQGLQFLFEYFSETQRNKGNFPGRFSGRQFSNSRSEMNVSTLELGDSALYLCASSSPQVEETQYFGPGTRLLVL.

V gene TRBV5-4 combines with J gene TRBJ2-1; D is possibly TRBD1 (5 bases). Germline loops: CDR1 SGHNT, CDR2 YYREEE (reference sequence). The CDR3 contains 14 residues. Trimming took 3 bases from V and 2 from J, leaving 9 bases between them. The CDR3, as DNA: TGTGCCAGCAGCTCGCAAGGGGCCTACAATGAGCAGTTCTTC. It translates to CASSSQGAYNEQFF.

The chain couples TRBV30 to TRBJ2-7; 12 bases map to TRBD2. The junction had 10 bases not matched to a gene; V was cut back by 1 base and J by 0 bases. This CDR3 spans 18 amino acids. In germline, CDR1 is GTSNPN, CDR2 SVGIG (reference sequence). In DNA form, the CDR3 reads TGTGCCTGGAGTGAATTGGGACTAGCGGGCTGGAGCTCCTACGAGCAGTACTTC. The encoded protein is CAWSELGLAGWSSYEQYF.

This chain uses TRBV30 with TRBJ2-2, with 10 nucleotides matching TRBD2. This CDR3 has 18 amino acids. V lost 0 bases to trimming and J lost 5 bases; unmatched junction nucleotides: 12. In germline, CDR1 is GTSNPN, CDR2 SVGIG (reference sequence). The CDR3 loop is CAWSVMWLAGERTGELFF. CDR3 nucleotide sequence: TGTGCCTGGAGTGTAATGTGGCTAGCGGGAGAAAGGACCGGGGAGCTGTTTTTT.

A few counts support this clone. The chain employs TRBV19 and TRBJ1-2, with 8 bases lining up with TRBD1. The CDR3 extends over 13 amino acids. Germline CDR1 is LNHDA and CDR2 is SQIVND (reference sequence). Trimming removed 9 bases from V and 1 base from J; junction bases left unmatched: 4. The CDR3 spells CASRQGINYGYTF. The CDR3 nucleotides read TGTGCCAGCCGACAGGGGATTAACTATGGCTACACCTTC.

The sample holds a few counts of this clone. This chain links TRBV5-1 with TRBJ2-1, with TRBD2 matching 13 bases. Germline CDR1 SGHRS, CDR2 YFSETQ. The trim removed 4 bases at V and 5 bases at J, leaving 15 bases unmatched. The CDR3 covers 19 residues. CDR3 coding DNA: TGCGCCAGCAGCATCGATGGACTAGCGGGAGCCTTCCCTGACAATGAGCAGTTCTTC. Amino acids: CASSIDGLAGAFPDNEQFF.

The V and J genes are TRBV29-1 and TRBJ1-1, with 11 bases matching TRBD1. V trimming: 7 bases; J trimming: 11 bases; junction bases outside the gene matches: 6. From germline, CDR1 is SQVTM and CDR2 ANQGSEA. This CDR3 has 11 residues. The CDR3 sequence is CSGVGQGAAFF. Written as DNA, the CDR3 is TGCAGCGGAGTCGGACAGGGGGCTGCTTTCTTT.

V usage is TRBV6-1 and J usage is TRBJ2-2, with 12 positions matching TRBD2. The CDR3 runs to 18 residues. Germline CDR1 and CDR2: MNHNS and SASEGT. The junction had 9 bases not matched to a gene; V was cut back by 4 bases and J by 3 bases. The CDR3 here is CASSVLAGGSSYTGELFF. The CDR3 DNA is TGTGCCAGCAGTGTTCTAGCGGGAGGGTCCAGTTACACCGGGGAGCTGTTTTTT.

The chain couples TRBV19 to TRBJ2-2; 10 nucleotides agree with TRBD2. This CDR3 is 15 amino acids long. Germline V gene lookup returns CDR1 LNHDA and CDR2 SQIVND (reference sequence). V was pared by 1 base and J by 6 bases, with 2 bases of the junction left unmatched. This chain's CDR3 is CASSIVAGGPGELFF. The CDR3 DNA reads TGTGCCAGTAGTATAGTAGCGGGAGGACCCGGGGAGCTGTTTTTT.

CDR3 DNA: TGTGCCAGCAGCCCCCTGGGGGGAAGCTCCTACGAGCAGTACTTC. Its protein product is CASSPLGGSSYEQYF. The chain carries TRBV7-6 and TRBJ2-7, with D maybe TRBD2 (6 bases). Germline loops: CDR1 SGHVS, CDR2 FNYEAQ. The CDR3 has 15 amino acids. V was trimmed by 5 bases and J by 0 bases, leaving 14 bases between them. Together with reference TRBV7-6 and TRBJ2-7, the CDR3 gives the full variable domain: GAGVSQSPRYKVTKRGQDVALRCDPISGHVSLYWYRQALGQGPEFLTYFNYEAQQDKSGLPNDRFSAERPEGSISTLTIQRTEQRDSAMYRCASSPLGGSSYEQYFGPGTRLTVT.

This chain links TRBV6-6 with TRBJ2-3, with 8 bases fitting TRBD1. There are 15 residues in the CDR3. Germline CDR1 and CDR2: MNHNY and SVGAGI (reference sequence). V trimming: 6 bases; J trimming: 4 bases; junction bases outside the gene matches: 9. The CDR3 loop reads CASRYDRGRADTQYF. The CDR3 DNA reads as TGTGCCAGCAGATATGACAGGGGACGGGCAGATACGCAGTATTTT.

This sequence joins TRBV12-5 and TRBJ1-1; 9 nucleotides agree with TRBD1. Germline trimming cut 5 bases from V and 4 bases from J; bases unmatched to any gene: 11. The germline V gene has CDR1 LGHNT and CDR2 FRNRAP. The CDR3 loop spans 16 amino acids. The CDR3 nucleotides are TGTGCTAGTGGTCTACGGACAGGGGAGTGGGGCACTGAAGCTTTCTTT. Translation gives CASGLRTGEWGTEAFF.

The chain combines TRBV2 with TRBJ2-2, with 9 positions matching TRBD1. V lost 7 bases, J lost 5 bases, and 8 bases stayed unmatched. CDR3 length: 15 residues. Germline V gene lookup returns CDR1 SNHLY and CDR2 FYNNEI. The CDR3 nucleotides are TGTGCCAGCACTACACAGGGGGCGCATACCGGGGAGCTGTTTTTT. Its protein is CASTTQGAHTGELFF.

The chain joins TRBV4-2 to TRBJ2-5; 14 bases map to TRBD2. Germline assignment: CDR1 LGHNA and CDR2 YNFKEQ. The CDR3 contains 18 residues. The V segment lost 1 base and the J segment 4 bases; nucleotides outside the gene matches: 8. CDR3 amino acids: CASSQGGLAGVAGETQYF. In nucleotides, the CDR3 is TGTGCCAGCAGCCAAGGGGGACTAGCGGGAGTTGCGGGAGAGACCCAGTACTTC.

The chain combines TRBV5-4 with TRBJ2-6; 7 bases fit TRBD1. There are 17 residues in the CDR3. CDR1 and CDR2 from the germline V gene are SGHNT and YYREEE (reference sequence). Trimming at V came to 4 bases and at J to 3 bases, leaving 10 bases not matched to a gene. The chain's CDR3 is CASSKRKTGDGANVLTF. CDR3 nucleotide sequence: TGTGCCAGCAGCAAGAGGAAAACAGGGGATGGGGCCAACGTCCTGACTTTC.

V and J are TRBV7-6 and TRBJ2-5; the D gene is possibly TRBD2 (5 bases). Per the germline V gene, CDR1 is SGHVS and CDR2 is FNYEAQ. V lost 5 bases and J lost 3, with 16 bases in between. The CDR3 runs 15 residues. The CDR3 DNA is TGTGCCAGCAGCCTCCCGAAGGGAGTAGAAGAGACCCAGTACTTC. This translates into CASSLPKGVEETQYF.

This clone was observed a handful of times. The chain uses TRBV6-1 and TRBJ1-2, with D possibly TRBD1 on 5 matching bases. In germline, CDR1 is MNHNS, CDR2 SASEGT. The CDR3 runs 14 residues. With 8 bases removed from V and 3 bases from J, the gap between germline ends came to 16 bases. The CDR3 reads CASAPGHKHYGYTF. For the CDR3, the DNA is TGTGCCAGCGCCCCCGGACACAAGCACTATGGCTACACCTTC.

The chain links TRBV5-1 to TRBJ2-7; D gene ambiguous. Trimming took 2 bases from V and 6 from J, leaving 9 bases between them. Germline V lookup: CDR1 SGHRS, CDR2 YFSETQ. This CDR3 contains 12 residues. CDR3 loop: CASSLEESEQYF. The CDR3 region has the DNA TGCGCCAGCAGCTTAGAGGAGAGCGAGCAGTACTTC.

Here the CDR3 reads CASSLNAPSGFQETQYF. The CDR3 DNA reads as TGTGCCAGCAGCTTGAACGCGCCTAGCGGGTTTCAAGAGACCCAGTACTTC. The chain links TRBV5-6 to TRBJ2-5; 8 bases align to TRBD2. The V gene end was trimmed by 1 base and the J gene end by 2 bases; junction bases not matched to a gene: 10. CDR3 size: 17 residues. Germline CDR1 and CDR2: SGHDT and YYEEEE.

CDR3 sequence reads: CASSLSGGKAGELFF. In nucleotides, the CDR3 is TGTGCCAGCAGCTTATCGGGGGGAAAGGCCGGGGAGCTGTTTTTT. The chain carries TRBV7-9 and TRBJ2-2; 7 bases are a match to TRBD2. The CDR3 consists of 15 residues. Germline-derived CDR1 and CDR2 are SEHNR and FQNEAQ (reference sequence). V lost 2 bases, J lost 6 bases, and 6 bases stayed unmatched.

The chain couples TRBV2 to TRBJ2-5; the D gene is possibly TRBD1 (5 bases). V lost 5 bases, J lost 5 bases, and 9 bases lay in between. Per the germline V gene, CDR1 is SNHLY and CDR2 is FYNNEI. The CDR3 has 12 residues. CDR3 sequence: CASSLDSETQYF. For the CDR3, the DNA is TGTGCCAGCAGTTTAGACAGCGAGACCCAGTACTTC.